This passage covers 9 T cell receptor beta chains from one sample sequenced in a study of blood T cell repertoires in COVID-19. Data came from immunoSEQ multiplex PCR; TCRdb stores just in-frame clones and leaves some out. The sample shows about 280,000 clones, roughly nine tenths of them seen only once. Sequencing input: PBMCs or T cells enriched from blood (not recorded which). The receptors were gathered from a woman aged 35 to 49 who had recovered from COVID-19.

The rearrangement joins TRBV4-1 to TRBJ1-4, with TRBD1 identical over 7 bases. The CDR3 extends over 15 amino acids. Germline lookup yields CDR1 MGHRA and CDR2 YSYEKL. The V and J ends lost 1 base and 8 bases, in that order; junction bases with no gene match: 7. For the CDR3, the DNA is TGCGCCAGCAGCCAAGTGGCAGGGGGTCTAGAAAAACTGTTTTTT. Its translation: CASSQVAGGLEKLFF.

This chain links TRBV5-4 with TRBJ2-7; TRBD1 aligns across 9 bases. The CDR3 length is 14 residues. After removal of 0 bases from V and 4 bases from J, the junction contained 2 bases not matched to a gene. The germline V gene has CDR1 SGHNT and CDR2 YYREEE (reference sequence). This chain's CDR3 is CASSLGTGAYEQYF. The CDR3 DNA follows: TGTGCCAGCAGCTTGGGGACAGGGGCGTACGAGCAGTACTTC.

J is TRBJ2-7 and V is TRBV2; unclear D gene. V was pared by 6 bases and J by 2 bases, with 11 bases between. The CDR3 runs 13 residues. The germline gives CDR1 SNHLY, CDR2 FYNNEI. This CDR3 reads CASRVLQTYEQYF. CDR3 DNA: TGTGCCAGCAGGGTGCTCCAGACCTACGAGCAGTACTTC.

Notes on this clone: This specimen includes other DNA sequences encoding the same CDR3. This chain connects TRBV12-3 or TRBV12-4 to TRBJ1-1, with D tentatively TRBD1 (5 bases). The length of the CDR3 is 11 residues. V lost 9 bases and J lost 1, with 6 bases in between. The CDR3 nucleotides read TGTGCCAGTGGACAGAACACTGAAGCTTTCTTT. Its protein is CASGQNTEAFF.

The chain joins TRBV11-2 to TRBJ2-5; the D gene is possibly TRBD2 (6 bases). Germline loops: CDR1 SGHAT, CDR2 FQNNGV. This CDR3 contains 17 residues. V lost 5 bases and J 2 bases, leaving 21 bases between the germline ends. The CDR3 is CASSQPGGANIQETQYF. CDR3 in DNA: TGTGCCAGCAGCCAGCCCGGGGGAGCAAATATTCAAGAGACCCAGTACTTC.

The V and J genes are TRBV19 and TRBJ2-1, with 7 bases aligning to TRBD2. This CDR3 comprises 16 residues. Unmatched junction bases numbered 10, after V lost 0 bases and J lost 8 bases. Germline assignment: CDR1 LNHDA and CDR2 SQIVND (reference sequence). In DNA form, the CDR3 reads TGTGCCAGTAGTATAGATCGACGGGTGGGGAGGGATGAGCAGTTCTTC. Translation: CASSIDRRVGRDEQFF.

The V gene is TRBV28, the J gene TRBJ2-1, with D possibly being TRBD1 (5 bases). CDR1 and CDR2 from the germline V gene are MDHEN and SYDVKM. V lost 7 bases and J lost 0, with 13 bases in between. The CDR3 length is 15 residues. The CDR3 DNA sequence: TGTGCCAGCATCGTCCAGGGCCCCTCCTACAATGAGCAGTTCTTC. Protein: CASIVQGPSYNEQFF.

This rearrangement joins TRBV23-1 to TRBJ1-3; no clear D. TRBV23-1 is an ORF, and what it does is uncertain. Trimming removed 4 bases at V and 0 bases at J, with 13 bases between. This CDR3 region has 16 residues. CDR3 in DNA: TGCGCCAGCAGTCGAGGAGCGCAATTCTCTGGAAACACCATATATTTT. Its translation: CASSRGAQFSGNTIYF.

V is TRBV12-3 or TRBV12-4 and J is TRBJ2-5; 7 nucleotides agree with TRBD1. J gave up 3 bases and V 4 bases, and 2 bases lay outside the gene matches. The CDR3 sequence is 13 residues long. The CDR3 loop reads CASSWTGKETQYF. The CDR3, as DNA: TGTGCCAGCAGTTGGACAGGAAAAGAGACCCAGTACTTC.